Below, 27 T cell receptor beta chains from the same sample are listed, as sequenced in a study of technical replicates of blood from several donors. Data came from immunoSEQ multiplex PCR; TCRdb stores just in-frame clones and leaves some out. The table has 75,000 to 95,000 clones, about 89% seen once. Sequenced sample: T cells isolated from PBMCs. The receptors come from a human donor in good health.

The chain uses TRBV4-1 and TRBJ2-1, with D possibly TRBD2 on 6 matching bases. CDR1 is MGHRA, CDR2 YSYEKL, per germline. The length of the CDR3 is 16 residues. The germline V and J ends were trimmed by 4 bases and 6 bases, with 19 bases remaining between them. This chain's CDR3 is CASSPVGGGTVNEQFF. The CDR3 DNA reads TGCGCCAGCAGCCCAGTAGGTGGCGGGACTGTCAATGAGCAGTTCTTC.

The rearrangement uses TRBV10-1 and TRBJ1-1; TRBD1 might be the D (6 bases). V was shortened by 5 bases and J by 0 bases, with 19 bases between the two germline ends. Germline values: CDR1 WNHNN, CDR2 SYGVQD (reference sequence). This CDR3 is built from 17 residues. The CDR3 sequence is CASSPRWGLVLNTEAFF. Written as DNA, the CDR3 is TGCGCCAGCAGTCCCCGTTGGGGGCTAGTCCTGAACACTGAAGCTTTCTTT.

V is TRBV5-1 and J is TRBJ1-2, with 9 bases lining up with TRBD1. The J segment lost 3 bases and the V segment lost 5 bases, leaving 2 bases of the junction unmatched. The CDR3 runs 13 residues. The germline V gene encodes CDR1 SGHRS and CDR2 YFSETQ. DNA for the CDR3: TGCGCCAGCAGTAGGGACAGGGACTATGGCTACACCTTC. It codes for CASSRDRDYGYTF.

The chain's CDR3 is CASRGAGGLRGYTF. CDR3 in DNA: TGTGCCAGCAGGGGGGCAGGCGGTCTGAGGGGCTACACCTTC. This chain joins TRBV27 and TRBJ1-2; weak D call: TRBD1 (6 bases). The germline V gene encodes CDR1 MNHEY and CDR2 SMNVEV (reference sequence). Trimming cost V 6 bases and J 8 bases, with 19 bases left between them. The CDR3 loop spans 14 amino acids.

V is TRBV5-6 and J is TRBJ2-7, with 9 bases that match TRBD2. From germline, CDR1 is SGHDT and CDR2 YYEEEE. This CDR3 has 14 residues. V was pared by 1 base and J by 3 bases, with 2 bases of the junction left unmatched. The CDR3 DNA reads as TGTGCCAGCAGCTTGCGAGCGGGGGGCTACGAGCAGTACTTC. It codes for CASSLRAGGYEQYF.

The chain links TRBV4-1 to TRBJ2-3; 10 positions agree with TRBD1. V shed 4 bases, J shed 2 bases, and the junction held 12 bases outside the gene matches. Looked up from germline, CDR1 is MGHRA and CDR2 is YSYEKL. This CDR3 comprises 18 residues. The CDR3 DNA reads as TGCGCCAGCAGCCGGGCTCCACCGGGACAGGGGACCACAGATACGCAGTATTTT. Translating it yields CASSRAPPGQGTTDTQYF.

The chain is built from TRBV7-2 and TRBJ1-6; maybe TRBD1 (6 bases). Trimming removed 3 bases from V and 0 bases from J, with 15 bases in between. The CDR3 is made up of 18 amino acids. Looked up from germline, CDR1 is SGHTA and CDR2 is FQGNSA. Here the CDR3 DNA reads TGTGCCAGCAGCTTGGGACATGACACTCTCTCCTATAATTCACCCCTCCACTTT. This encodes CASSLGHDTLSYNSPLHF.

The chain carries TRBV14 and TRBJ2-1, with TRBD2 matching 8 bases. This CDR3 has 16 amino acids. Germline-derived CDR1 and CDR2 are SGHDN and FVKESK. Unmatched junction bases numbered 11, after V lost 2 bases and J lost 8 bases. CDR3 DNA: TGTGCCAGCAGCCAACGGTACACTAGCGGTAGCGATGAGCAGTTCTTC. It encodes CASSQRYTSGSDEQFF.

The chain employs TRBV15 and TRBJ1-4, with 12 bases that match TRBD1. Germline CDR1 reads LNHNV; CDR2 reads YYDKDF (reference sequence). The CDR3 extends over 14 amino acids. V trimming: 3 bases; J trimming: 12 bases; junction bases outside the gene matches: 5. The CDR3 region is CATSRGQGASELFF. CDR3 DNA: TGTGCCACCAGCAGGGGACAGGGGGCTTCTGAACTGTTTTTT.

This chain uses TRBV7-8 with TRBJ2-7; 7 positions match TRBD1. V lost 6 bases and J lost 1; bases outside the gene matches: 9. The CDR3 has 15 amino acids. Germline CDR1 SGHVS, CDR2 FQNEAQ. The CDR3 reads CASSTGQGQSYEQYF. CDR3 nucleotides: TGTGCCAGCAGTACGGGGCAGGGACAGTCCTACGAGCAGTACTTC.

The CDR3 DNA follows: TGTGCCAGCAGTTTGCTTGGGGGATACAAAGACAGGAATGGCTACACCTTC. This encodes CASSLLGGYKDRNGYTF. The genes are TRBV27 and TRBJ1-2; a possible D gene is TRBD1 (6 bases). V lost 3 bases and J 6 bases, leaving 23 bases between the germline ends. Germline CDR1 reads MNHEY; CDR2 reads SMNVEV (reference sequence). This CDR3 has 17 amino acids.

The chain links TRBV9 to TRBJ1-2; 7 positions match TRBD1. V was pared by 4 bases and J by 1 base, with 7 bases of the junction left unmatched. The CDR3 is 15 amino acids. CDR1 SGDLS and CDR2 YYNGEE come from the germline V gene. The CDR3 loop is CASSPRQGLNYGYTF. The CDR3 DNA reads as TGTGCCAGCAGCCCGAGACAGGGACTTAACTATGGCTACACCTTC.

The V call is TRBV6-6, the J call TRBJ2-1, with D perhaps TRBD2 (7 bases). Germline CDR1 reads MNHNY; CDR2 reads SVGAGI (reference sequence). The CDR3 contains 14 residues. The V gene lost 11 bases and the J gene lost 6 bases, with 20 bases spanning the gap. CDR3: CAVGGAGSGNEQFF. CDR3 nucleotides: TGTGCCGTGGGGGGGGCCGGTTCAGGCAATGAGCAGTTCTTC.

The CDR3 protein is CASKPHAPGELFF. The CDR3 bases are TGCGCCAGTAAACCCCACGCGCCCGGGGAGCTGTTTTTT. The V and J genes are TRBV5-1 and TRBJ2-2; D unclear. From germline, CDR1 is SGHRS and CDR2 YFSETQ. V dropped 8 bases and J dropped 6 bases, with 14 bases sitting between them. This CDR3 has 13 residues.

With regard to this clone: This CDR3 is also generated by other DNA sequences in the sample. The V gene is TRBV30, the J gene TRBJ1-5, with D possibly TRBD1 on 5 matching bases. The CDR3 contains 14 residues. Trimming took off 0 bases at V and 3 bases at J, with 9 bases between the two ends. From germline, CDR1 is GTSNPN and CDR2 SVGIG (reference sequence). The CDR3 DNA reads TGTGCCTGGAGTGTCGGGGGGAACAATCAGCCCCAGCATTTT. This encodes CAWSVGGNNQPQHF.

CDR3 amino acids: CASSPRPWGGSTDTQYF. CDR3 DNA: TGTGCCAGCAGCCCCCGGCCTTGGGGGGGTAGCACAGATACGCAGTATTTT. The chain combines TRBV9 with TRBJ2-3; 7 bases agree with TRBD2. V trimming: 4 bases; J trimming: 0 bases; junction bases outside the gene matches: 11. Per germline, CDR1 SGDLS and CDR2 YYNGEE. This CDR3 is 17 amino acids long. The entire variable domain, with the rest obtained from reference TRBV9 and TRBJ2-3, is as follows: DSGVTQTPKHLITATGQRVTLRCSPRSGDLSVYWYQQSLDQGLQFLIQYYNGEERAKGNILERFSAQQFPDLHSELNLSSLELGDSALYFCASSPRPWGGSTDTQYFGPGTRLTVL.

The chain carries TRBV7-9 and TRBJ1-3; perhaps TRBD1 as D (5 bases). There are 16 residues in the CDR3. Deletions cut 1 base from V and 1 base from J, with 11 bases between. Germline V gene sequence: CDR1 SEHNR, CDR2 FQNEAQ (reference sequence). The CDR3 reads CASSLGGDESGNTIYF. CDR3 in DNA: TGTGCCAGCAGCTTAGGGGGGGATGAATCTGGAAACACCATATATTTT.

The chain couples TRBV29-1 to TRBJ2-5; a possible D gene is TRBD2 (6 bases). The J call may be in error: the DNA end matches TRBJ2-7 better. Germline V CDR1 and CDR2: SQVTM, ANQGSEA. CDR3 size: 13 residues. This CDR3 reads CSARGTSSYEQYF. DNA for the CDR3: TGCAGCGCCCGCGGGACTTCCTCCTACGAGCAGTACTTC.

This clone appeared a few times. The chain's CDR3 is CASSPAGEEQFF. CDR3 DNA sequence: TGTGCCAGCAGCCCAGCGGGAGAGGAGCAGTTCTTC. The V gene is TRBV11-1, the J gene TRBJ2-1; 8 bases align to TRBD2. CDR1 and CDR2 from the germline V gene are SGHAT and FQDESV (reference sequence). V lost 5 bases to trimming and J lost 10 bases; unmatched junction nucleotides: 4. The CDR3 has 12 residues.

This clone turned up a few times. The rearrangement links TRBV5-6 to TRBJ1-1; 10 nucleotides align to TRBD1. CDR3 size: 15 residues. In germline, CDR1 is SGHDT, CDR2 YYEEEE. V shed 1 base and J 5 bases; nucleotides not matched to a gene: 5. The CDR3 DNA sequence: TGTGCCAGCAGCTTGTCCGGGACAGGGGAGACTGAAGCTTTCTTT. This gives the protein CASSLSGTGETEAFF.

J is TRBJ2-1 and V is TRBV19, with 14 bases identical to TRBD2. Per the germline V gene, CDR1 is LNHDA and CDR2 is SQIVND (reference sequence). Trimming removed 3 bases from V and 2 bases from J; junction bases left unmatched: 6. This CDR3 contains 18 residues. CDR3 in DNA: TGTGCCAGTAGTATTGGACTAGCGGGGGGTAGGACCTACAATGAGCAGTTCTTC. Translation: CASSIGLAGGRTYNEQFF.

This rearrangement joins TRBV7-9 to TRBJ1-1; 7 bases map to TRBD1. J was trimmed by 2 bases and V by 2 bases; bases with no gene match: 5. The CDR3 runs 15 residues. Germline V gene data show CDR1 as SEHNR and CDR2 as FQNEAQ (reference sequence). In nucleotides, the CDR3 is TGTGCCAGCAGCTTAATCGGACAGGTTAACACTGAAGCTTTCTTT. Amino acid sequence: CASSLIGQVNTEAFF.

Here the CDR3 DNA reads TGTGCCAGCAGCCAGGGACCGGGACTAGCGGGCCGTAGCTCCTACGAGCAGTACTTC. It codes for CASSQGPGLAGRSSYEQYF. This chain links TRBV4-2 with TRBJ2-7, with 12 positions matching TRBD2. The CDR3 sequence is 19 residues long. Trimming cost V 3 bases and J 0 bases; bases outside gene matches: 12. Germline-derived CDR1 and CDR2 are LGHNA and YNFKEQ.

The chain recombines TRBV10-1 with TRBJ1-1; a possible D gene is TRBD1 (5 bases). CDR1 and CDR2 from the germline V gene are WNHNN and SYGVQD (reference sequence). Trimming shortened V by 3 bases and J by 1 base, and 9 bases separated the two germline ends. The CDR3 sequence is 14 residues long. The CDR3 region has the DNA TGCGCCAGCAGTGATGGACAACGGAACACTGAAGCTTTCTTT. Its translation: CASSDGQRNTEAFF.

This clone was found once. The V call is TRBV28, the J call TRBJ2-2, with 7 bases that match TRBD1. This CDR3 has 15 residues. The germline V gene encodes CDR1 MDHEN and CDR2 SYDVKM. Losses at the gene ends were 6 bases for V and 0 bases for J; bases not matched to a gene: 4. The CDR3 spells CASRKGAANTGELFF. Here the CDR3 DNA reads TGTGCCAGCAGAAAGGGGGCGGCGAACACCGGGGAGCTGTTTTTT.

The chain joins TRBV28 to TRBJ2-1; D gene unclear. The CDR3 has 12 residues. From germline, CDR1 is MDHEN and CDR2 SYDVKM. Trimming stripped 1 base from V and 13 bases from J, with 11 bases between. The CDR3 coding sequence is TGTGCCAGCAGTTTATCGCAGGCCACCCAGTTCTTC. Encoded protein: CASSLSQATQFF.

The chain carries TRBV28 and TRBJ2-1, with D perhaps TRBD1 (5 bases). The CDR3 extends over 13 amino acids. Trimming removed 4 bases at V and 9 bases at J, with 13 bases between. CDR1 and CDR2 from the germline V gene are MDHEN and SYDVKM. DNA for the CDR3: TGTGCCAGCAGTTCGAGGACATTCACTGAGCAGTTCTTC. Translation gives CASSSRTFTEQFF.